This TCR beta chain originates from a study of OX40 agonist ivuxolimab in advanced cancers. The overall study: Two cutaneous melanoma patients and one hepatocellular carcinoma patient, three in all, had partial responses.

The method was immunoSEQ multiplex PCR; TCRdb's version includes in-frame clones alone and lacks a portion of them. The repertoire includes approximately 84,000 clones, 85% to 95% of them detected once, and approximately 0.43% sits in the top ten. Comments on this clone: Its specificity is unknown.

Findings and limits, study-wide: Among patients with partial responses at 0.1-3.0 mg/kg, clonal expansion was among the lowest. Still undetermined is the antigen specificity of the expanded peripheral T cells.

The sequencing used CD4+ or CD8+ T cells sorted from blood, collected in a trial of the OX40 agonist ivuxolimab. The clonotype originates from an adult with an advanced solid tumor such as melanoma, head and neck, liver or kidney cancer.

The CDR3 DNA reads TGTGCCAGTAGTATAGACCTGATTATTCAGTACTTC. Its translation is CASSIDLIIQYF. The J gene is TRBJ2-4, the V gene TRBV19, with D unresolved. Trimming left V 0 bases short and J 10 bases short, with 7 bases between. This CDR3 contains 12 residues. Looked up from germline, CDR1 is LNHDA and CDR2 is SQIVND (reference sequence).